This T cell receptor beta chain was captured in a study of shared clonotypes between healthy human individuals (dated by TCRdb to 2018 to 2021). Regarding the study in general: A few men and a couple of women, aged 18 to 49 years, made up the cohort. Blood TCR repertoires of a handful of healthy adults were deeply sequenced to estimate repertoire size and the extent of clonotype sharing between individuals. Different laboratories and diverse techniques were used to prepare libraries and sequence TCR repertoires, to increase sequencing depth and limit assay-specific biases. Leukapheresis yielded between about 0.8 and 8.9 billion PBMCs per donor. Points the paper makes about the study in general: Pairwise subsampling indicated that sequencing depth was expected to affect the degree of clonotype sharing among donors. The small number of donors limited the genetic and exposure-history diversity represented. Only blood was sampled, and tissue TCR repertoires likely differ from those in blood.

In regard to this clone: Its specific antigen is unknown. No much larger clone is present one base from it, and per-base qualities are unavailable.

The donors were healthy, HIV-negative adults with no recently reported acute infections or vaccinations. Only Caucasian adults living in Nashville, Tennessee, USA were represented among the donors. For unsorted samples, tens of millions of PBMCs were counted, and genomic DNA was extracted using the QIAamp DNA Blood Mini kit. Blood was obtained by leukapheresis, after which PBMCs were separated by Ficoll-Histopaque density gradient centrifugation and cryopreserved in liquid nitrogen vapor phase. Using the deep immunoSEQ assay, multiplex PCR amplified TCR CDR3 regions from genomic DNA. Extracted genomic DNA from each cell subset was spread evenly across all wells of several immunoSEQ 96-well plates, with each plate serving as a replicate. Each replicate PCR for unsorted PBMC received around 330 ng genomic DNA, equal to about 30,000 T cell genomes. Ten immunoSEQ deep assay plates were used to sequence unsorted PBMC genomic DNA. The purified libraries were quantified using a Qubit 3.0 fluorometer, sized with a Bioanalyzer 2100, and then quantified again using the KAPA Library Quantification kit. Every immunoSEQ 96-well plate was sequenced on a dedicated single-read 150-cycle Illumina NextSeq 550 flow cell. For the original study's pipeline: The immunoSEQ output contained only junctional sequences without quality scores, so filtering could not match that applied to full-length reads. To assign V/J genes and CDR3, sequences were annotated using PyIR, a Python wrapper for IgBLAST v1.9, with IMGT germline references. Reads with weak V/J assignments (E-value above 1e-6), missing CDR3, stop codons, out-of-frame junctions, or ambiguous translated residues were removed. V3J clonotypes were defined as sequences sharing the same inferred V gene, J gene, and CDR3 amino acid sequence. The percentage overlap between two repertoires was calculated by dividing the number of shared unique clonotypes by the size of the smaller repertoire. Richness of each repertoire was evaluated using RTK rarefaction, the Chao1 estimator, and Recon v2.1 estimates of unobserved clonotypes. TCRdb mirrors the immuneACCESS table, restricted to in-frame sequences. Some clones are absent from its copies; in checked studies, under half trace to an unresolved V gene, and the reason for the others is unknown. Clonal size and the V and J genes are those of that table, whereas D and trimming came from the DNA. For this sample there are 450,000 to 600,000 clones; 79% appear just once. The ten most abundant clones make up approximately 12% of the sample.

The germline V gene yields MDHEN for CDR1 and SYDVKM for CDR2. From its cysteine to its phenylalanine, the CDR3 spans 15 amino acids. Only the CDR3 DNA stays, 45 bases, in frame from base 1. Here V drops 6 bases and J drops 6 bases, and the junction holds 9 bases not matched to any gene. The chain couples TRBV28 to TRBJ1-5; 9 bases in the junction line up with TRBD1. The receptor comes from a woman between 40 and 50 years old in good health. Some clones in this sample may be carry-over from other donors' samples. Sequencing was performed on PBMCs. The CDR3 corresponds to CASRGVQGASQPQHF. The nucleotide sequence is TGTGCCAGCAGGGGAGTACAGGGGGCTAGTCAGCCCCAGCATTTT.